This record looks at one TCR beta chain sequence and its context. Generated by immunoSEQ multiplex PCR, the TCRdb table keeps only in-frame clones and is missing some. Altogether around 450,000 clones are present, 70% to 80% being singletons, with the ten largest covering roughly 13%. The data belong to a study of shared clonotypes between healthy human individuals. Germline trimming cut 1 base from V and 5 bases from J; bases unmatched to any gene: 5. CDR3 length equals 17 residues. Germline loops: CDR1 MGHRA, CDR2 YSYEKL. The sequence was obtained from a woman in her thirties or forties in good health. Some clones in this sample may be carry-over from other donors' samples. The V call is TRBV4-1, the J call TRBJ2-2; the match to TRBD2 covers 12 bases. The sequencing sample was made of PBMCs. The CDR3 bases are TGCGCCAGCAGCCAAGGACTAGCGGGAGTACGGACCGGGGAGCTGTTTTTT. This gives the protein CASSQGLAGVRTGELFF.